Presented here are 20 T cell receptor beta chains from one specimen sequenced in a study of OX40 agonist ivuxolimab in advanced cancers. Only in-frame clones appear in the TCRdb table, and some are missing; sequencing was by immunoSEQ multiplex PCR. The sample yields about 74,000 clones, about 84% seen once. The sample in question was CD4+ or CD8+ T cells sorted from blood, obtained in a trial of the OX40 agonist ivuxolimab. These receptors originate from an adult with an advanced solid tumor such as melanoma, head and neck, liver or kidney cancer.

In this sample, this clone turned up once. CDR3 DNA sequence: TGTGCCAGCAGCTTGACAGGCTCGCTTGACACTGAAGCTTTCTTT. The encoded protein is CASSLTGSLDTEAFF. This chain connects TRBV5-5 to TRBJ1-1; weak D call: TRBD1 (5 bases). The V end lost 1 base, the J end lost 3 bases, and 13 bases lay between the germline ends. Germline V gives CDR1 SGHKS, CDR2 YYEKEE (reference sequence). CDR3 length: 15 amino acids.

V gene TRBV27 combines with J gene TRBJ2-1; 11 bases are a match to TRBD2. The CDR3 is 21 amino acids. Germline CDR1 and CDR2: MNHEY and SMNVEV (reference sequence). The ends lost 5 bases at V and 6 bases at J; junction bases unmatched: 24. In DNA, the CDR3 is TGTGCCAGCAGTCCTACTTCACTAGCGGGGGCCGGAGAATCCTGGGCCAATGAGCAGTTCTTC. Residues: CASSPTSLAGAGESWANEQFF.

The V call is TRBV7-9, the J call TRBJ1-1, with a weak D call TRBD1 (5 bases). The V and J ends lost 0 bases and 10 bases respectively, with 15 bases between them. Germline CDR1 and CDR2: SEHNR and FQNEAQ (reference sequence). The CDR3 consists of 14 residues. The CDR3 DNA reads TGTGCCAGCAGCTTAGCGGGGCAGGGTGGTTCAGCTTTCTTT. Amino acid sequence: CASSLAGQGGSAFF.

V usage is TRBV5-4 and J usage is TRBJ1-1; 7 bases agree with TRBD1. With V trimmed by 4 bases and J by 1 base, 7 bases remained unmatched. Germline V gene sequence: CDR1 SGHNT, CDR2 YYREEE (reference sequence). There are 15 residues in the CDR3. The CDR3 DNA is TGTGCCAGCAGCCATACAGGGGCCCGGAACACTGAAGCTTTCTTT. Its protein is CASSHTGARNTEAFF.

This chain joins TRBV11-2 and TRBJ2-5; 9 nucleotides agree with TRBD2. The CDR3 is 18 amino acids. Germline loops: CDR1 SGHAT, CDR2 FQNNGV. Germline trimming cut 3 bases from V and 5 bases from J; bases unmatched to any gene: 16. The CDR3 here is CASSFGGTSRAGGETQYF. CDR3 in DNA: TGTGCCAGCAGCTTCGGAGGGACTAGCCGGGCAGGTGGTGAGACCCAGTACTTC.

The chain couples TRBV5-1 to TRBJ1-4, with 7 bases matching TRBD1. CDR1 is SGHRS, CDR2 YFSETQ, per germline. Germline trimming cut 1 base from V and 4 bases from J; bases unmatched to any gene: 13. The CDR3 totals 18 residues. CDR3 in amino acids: CASSLISGTAGGNEKLFF. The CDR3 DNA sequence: TGCGCCAGCAGCTTGATTTCCGGGACAGCGGGGGGTAATGAAAAACTGTTTTTT.

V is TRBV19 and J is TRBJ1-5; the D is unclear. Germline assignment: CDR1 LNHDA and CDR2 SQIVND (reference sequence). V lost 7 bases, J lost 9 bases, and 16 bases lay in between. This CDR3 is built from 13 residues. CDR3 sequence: CASTPNKGMPQHF. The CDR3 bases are TGTGCCAGTACCCCCAATAAGGGAATGCCCCAGCATTTT. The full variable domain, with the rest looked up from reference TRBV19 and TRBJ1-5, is DGGITQSPKYLFRKEGQNVTLSCEQNLNHDAMYWYRQDPGQGLRLIYYSQIVNDFQKGDIAEGYSVSREKKESFPLTVTSAQKNPTAFYLCASTPNKGMPQHFGDGTRLSIL.

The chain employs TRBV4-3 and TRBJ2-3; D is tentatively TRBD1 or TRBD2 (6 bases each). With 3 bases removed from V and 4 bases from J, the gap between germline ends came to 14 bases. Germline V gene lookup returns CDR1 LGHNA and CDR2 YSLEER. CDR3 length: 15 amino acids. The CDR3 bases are TGCGCCAGCAGCCACGGCGGGACATACGCAGATACGCAGTATTTT. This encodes CASSHGGTYADTQYF.

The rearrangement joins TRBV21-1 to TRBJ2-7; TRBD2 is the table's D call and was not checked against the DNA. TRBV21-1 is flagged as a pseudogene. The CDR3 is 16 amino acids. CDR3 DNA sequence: TGTGCCAGCAGCAAGCGGGGATTCGTGGGGTTATACGAGCAGTACTTC. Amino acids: CASSKRGFVGLYEQYF.

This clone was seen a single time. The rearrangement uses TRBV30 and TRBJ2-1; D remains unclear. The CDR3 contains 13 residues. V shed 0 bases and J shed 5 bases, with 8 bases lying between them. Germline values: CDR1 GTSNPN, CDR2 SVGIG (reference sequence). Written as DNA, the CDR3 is TGTGCCTGGAGTGTAAGACTTAACAATGAGCAGTTCTTC. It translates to CAWSVRLNNEQFF. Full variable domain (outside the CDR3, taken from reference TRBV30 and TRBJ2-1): SQTIHQWPATLVQPVGSPLSLECTVEGTSNPNLYWYRQAAGRGLQLLFYSVGIGQISSEVPQNLSASRPQDRQFILSSKKLLLSDSGFYLCAWSVRLNNEQFFGPGTRLTVL.

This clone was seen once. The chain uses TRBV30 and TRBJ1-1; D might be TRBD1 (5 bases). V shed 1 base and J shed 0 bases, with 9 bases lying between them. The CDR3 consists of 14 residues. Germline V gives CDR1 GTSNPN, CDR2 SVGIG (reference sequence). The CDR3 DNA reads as TGTGCCTGGAGTGGCCAGGGAATGAACACTGAAGCTTTCTTT. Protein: CAWSGQGMNTEAFF.

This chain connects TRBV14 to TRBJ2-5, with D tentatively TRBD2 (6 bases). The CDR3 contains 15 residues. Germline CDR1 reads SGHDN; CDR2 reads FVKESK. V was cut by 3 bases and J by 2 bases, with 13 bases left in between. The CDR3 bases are TGTGCCAGCAGCCAGTGGCTCCGGGAGCAAGAGACCCAGTACTTC. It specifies CASSQWLREQETQYF. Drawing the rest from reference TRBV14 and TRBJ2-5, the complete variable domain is EAGVTQFPSHSVIEKGQTVTLRCDPISGHDNLYWYRRVMGKEIKFLLHFVKESKQDESGMPNNRFLAERTGGTYSTLKVQPAELEDSGVYFCASSQWLREQETQYFGPGTRLLVL.

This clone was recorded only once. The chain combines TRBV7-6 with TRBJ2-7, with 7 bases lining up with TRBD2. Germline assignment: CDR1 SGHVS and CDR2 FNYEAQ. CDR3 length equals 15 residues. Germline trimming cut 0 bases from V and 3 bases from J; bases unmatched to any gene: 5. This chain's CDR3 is CASSLAAGVGYEQYF. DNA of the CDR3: TGTGCCAGCAGCTTAGCGGCGGGAGTGGGCTACGAGCAGTACTTC.

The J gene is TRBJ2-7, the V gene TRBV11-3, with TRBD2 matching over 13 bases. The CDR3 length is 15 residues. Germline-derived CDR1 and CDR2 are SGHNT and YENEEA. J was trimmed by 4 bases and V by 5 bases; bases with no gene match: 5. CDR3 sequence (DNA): TGTGCCAGCAGCCCGACTAGCGGGGGGAGGTACGAGCAGTACTTC. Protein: CASSPTSGGRYEQYF.

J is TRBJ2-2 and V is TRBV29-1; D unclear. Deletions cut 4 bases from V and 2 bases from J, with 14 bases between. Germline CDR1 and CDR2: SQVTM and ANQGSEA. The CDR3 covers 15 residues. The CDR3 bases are TGCAGCGTTGTTCCAGGATCCACCAACACCGGGGAGCTGTTTTTT. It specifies CSVVPGSTNTGELFF.

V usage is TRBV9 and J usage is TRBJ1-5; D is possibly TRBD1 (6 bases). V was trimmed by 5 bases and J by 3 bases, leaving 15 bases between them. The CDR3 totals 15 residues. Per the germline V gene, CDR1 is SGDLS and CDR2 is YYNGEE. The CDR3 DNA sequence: TGTGCCAGCAGTCAGACAGGCGCTTCCAATCAGCCCCAGCATTTT. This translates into CASSQTGASNQPQHF.

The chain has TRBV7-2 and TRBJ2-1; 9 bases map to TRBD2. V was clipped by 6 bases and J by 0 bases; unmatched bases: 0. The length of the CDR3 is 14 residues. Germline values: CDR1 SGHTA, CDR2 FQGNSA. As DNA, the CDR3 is TGTGCCAGCAGGCGGGGGGGCTCCTACAATGAGCAGTTCTTC. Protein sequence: CASRRGGSYNEQFF.

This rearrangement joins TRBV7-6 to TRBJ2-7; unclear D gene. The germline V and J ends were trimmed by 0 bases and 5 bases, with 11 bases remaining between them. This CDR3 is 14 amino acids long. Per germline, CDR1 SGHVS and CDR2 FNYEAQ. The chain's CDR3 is CASSLAPLADEQYF. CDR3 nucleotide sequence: TGTGCCAGCAGCTTAGCCCCATTGGCCGACGAGCAGTACTTC.

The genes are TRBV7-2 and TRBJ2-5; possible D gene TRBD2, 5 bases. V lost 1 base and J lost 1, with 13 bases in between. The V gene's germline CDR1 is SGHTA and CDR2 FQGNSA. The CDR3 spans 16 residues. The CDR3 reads CASSLGGPALQETQYF. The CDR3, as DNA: TGTGCCAGCAGCTTAGGCGGGCCTGCCCTCCAAGAGACCCAGTACTTC.

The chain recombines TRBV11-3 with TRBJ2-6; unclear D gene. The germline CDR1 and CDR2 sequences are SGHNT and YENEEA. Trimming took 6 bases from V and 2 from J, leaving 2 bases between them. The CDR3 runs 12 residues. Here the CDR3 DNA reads TGTGCCAGCAGGACTGGGGCCAACGTCCTGACTTTC. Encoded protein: CASRTGANVLTF.